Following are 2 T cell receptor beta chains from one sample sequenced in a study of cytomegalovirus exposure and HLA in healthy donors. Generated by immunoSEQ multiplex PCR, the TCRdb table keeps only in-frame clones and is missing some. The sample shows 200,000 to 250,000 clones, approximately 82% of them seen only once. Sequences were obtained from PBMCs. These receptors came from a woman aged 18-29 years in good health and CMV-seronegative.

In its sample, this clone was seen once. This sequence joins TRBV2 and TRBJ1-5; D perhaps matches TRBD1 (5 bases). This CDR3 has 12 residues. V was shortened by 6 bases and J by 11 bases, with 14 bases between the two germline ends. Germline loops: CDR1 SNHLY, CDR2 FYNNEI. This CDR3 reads CASSDGASAQHF. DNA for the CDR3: TGTGCCAGCAGCGACGGGGCCTCTGCCCAGCATTTT.

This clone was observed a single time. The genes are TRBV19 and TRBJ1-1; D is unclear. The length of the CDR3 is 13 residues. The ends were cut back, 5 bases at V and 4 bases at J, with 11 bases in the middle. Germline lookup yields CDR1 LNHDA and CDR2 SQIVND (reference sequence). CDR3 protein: CASSYGLTTEAFF. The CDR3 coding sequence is TGTGCCAGTAGTTACGGACTAACCACTGAAGCTTTCTTT.